The 21 T cell receptor beta chains listed next were all sequenced from one sample in a study of control samples from healthy donors and cancer patients. Sequencing used immunoSEQ multiplex PCR; TCRdb keeps in-frame clones, though not all of them. This sample has more than 80,000 clones; roughly 93% occur once, and the top ten carry more than 7%. The sequencing sample was made of blood. These receptors all come from a man aged 18 to 35 in good health.

The gene calls are TRBV5-1 and TRBJ1-3; weak D call: TRBD1 (6 bases). V was cut by 4 bases and J by 4 bases, with 15 bases left in between. This CDR3 is 15 amino acids long. The germline V gene has CDR1 SGHRS and CDR2 YFSETQ. As DNA, the CDR3 is TGCGCCAGCAGCCTGGCAGGGGCGTCGGGAAACACCATATATTTT. This codes for CASSLAGASGNTIYF. Complete variable domain (other parts from reference TRBV5-1 and TRBJ1-3): KAGVTQTPRYLIKTRGQQVTLSCSPISGHRSVSWYQQTPGQGLQFLFEYFSETQRNKGNFPGRFSGRQFSNSRSEMNVSTLELGDSALYLCASSLAGASGNTIYFGEGSWLTVV.

V is TRBV6-5 and J is TRBJ1-4; 7 bases are a match to TRBD1. Trimming cost V 6 bases and J 5 bases; bases outside gene matches: 6. Germline CDR1 reads MNHEY; CDR2 reads SVGAGI. The CDR3 covers 14 residues. CDR3: CASRRGTENEKLFF. CDR3 bases: TGTGCCAGCAGAAGAGGGACAGAAAATGAAAAACTGTTTTTT.

The rearrangement joins TRBV5-1 to TRBJ2-2, with a weak D call TRBD2 (7 bases). The V gene lost 3 bases and the J gene lost 1 base, with 16 bases spanning the gap. The CDR3 totals 17 residues. Germline assignment: CDR1 SGHRS and CDR2 YFSETQ. CDR3 protein: CASSWDAGAKNTGELFF. Written as DNA, the CDR3 is TGCGCCAGCAGCTGGGACGCGGGGGCAAAGAACACCGGGGAGCTGTTTTTT.

This chain uses TRBV19 with TRBJ1-3; possibly TRBD1 for D (5 bases). Germline CDR1 is LNHDA and CDR2 is SQIVND (reference sequence). There are 16 residues in the CDR3. V lost 7 bases, J lost 0 bases, and 16 bases lay in between. The CDR3 DNA follows: TGTGCCAGTACCCCCGGGGCGTTGAGCTCTGGAAACACCATATATTTT. This codes for CASTPGALSSGNTIYF.

This sequence joins TRBV6-5 and TRBJ1-5, with D perhaps TRBD1 (5 bases). The length of the CDR3 is 16 residues. Germline values: CDR1 MNHEY, CDR2 SVGAGI. Deletions cut 2 bases from V and 11 bases from J, with 22 bases between. The CDR3 reads CASSYGGGMGTGSQHF. The CDR3 DNA reads as TGTGCCAGCAGTTACGGGGGAGGAATGGGGACTGGGTCCCAGCATTTT.

The rearrangement uses TRBV14 and TRBJ1-2, with D maybe TRBD1 (6 bases). V lost 1 base and J lost 7, with 13 bases in between. The CDR3 contains 14 residues. Looked up from germline, CDR1 is SGHDN and CDR2 is FVKESK. This chain's CDR3 is CASSQVTGLSGYTF. CDR3 nucleotide sequence: TGTGCCAGCAGCCAAGTCACAGGGTTGAGTGGCTACACCTTC.

The CDR3 is CASSQENDRQGYTF. The CDR3 DNA reads as TGTGCCAGCAGCCAAGAGAACGACCGGCAGGGCTACACCTTC. This chain connects TRBV4-2 to TRBJ1-2; D unresolved. Germline assignment: CDR1 LGHNA and CDR2 YNFKEQ. The germline V and J ends were trimmed by 0 bases and 8 bases, with 13 bases remaining between them. This CDR3 comprises 14 residues.

The V and J genes are TRBV25-1 and TRBJ2-6; unclear D gene. The V end lost 6 bases, the J end lost 4 bases, and 10 bases lay between the germline ends. The CDR3 contains 14 residues. CDR1 is MGHDK and CDR2 is SYGVNS in the germline V gene. The CDR3 DNA reads as TGTGCCAGCAGCGTCTCAGGAGGGGCCAACGTCCTGACTTTC. It yields the protein CASSVSGGANVLTF.

This chain connects TRBV18 to TRBJ2-5, with D perhaps assigned TRBD1 or TRBD2 (5 bases each). V was pared by 8 bases and J by 2 bases, with 9 bases between. CDR1 and CDR2 (germline): KGHSH, LQKENI. CDR3 length: 12 amino acids. The DNA of the CDR3 is TGTGCCAGCCACGGGGCACAAGAGACCCAGTACTTC. Protein product: CASHGAQETQYF.

The chain employs TRBV18 and TRBJ1-2; 10 positions agree with TRBD1. Trimming at V came to 3 bases and at J to 2 bases, leaving 9 bases not matched to a gene. The V gene's germline CDR1 is KGHSH and CDR2 LQKENI. CDR3 size: 17 residues. Written as DNA, the CDR3 is TGTGCCAGCTCACCCAAGACAGGGGGCGGCCTAAACTATGGCTACACCTTC. Its protein is CASSPKTGGGLNYGYTF.

This clone has just one count. The chain recombines TRBV5-5 with TRBJ1-2, with a tentative D call TRBD1 (5 bases). The V gene's germline CDR1 is SGHKS and CDR2 YYEKEE (reference sequence). The length of the CDR3 is 15 residues. The V gene lost 5 bases and the J gene lost 6 bases, with 20 bases spanning the gap. CDR3 protein: CASSSSGLGLNGYTF. The CDR3 DNA reads as TGTGCCAGCAGTTCATCGGGGCTAGGGTTAAATGGCTACACCTTC. Using reference TRBV5-5 and TRBJ1-2 for the parts outside the CDR3, the full variable domain is DAGVTQSPTHLIKTRGQQVTLRCSPISGHKSVSWYQQVLGQGPQFIFQYYEKEERGRGNFPDRFSARQFPNYSSELNVNALLLGDSALYLCASSSSGLGLNGYTFGSGTRLTVV.

The V and J genes are TRBV10-3 and TRBJ2-3; 12 bases are shared with TRBD2. Germline loops: CDR1 ENHRY, CDR2 SYGVKD. J lost 4 bases, V lost 3 bases, and 8 bases had no gene match. CDR3 size: 17 residues. The CDR3 DNA sequence: TGTGCCATCAGTGAACAGCTGACTAGCGGGAGAGCAGATACGCAGTATTTT. It specifies CAISEQLTSGRADTQYF.

The table lists this clone with a count of one. The chain has TRBV5-1 and TRBJ1-1; D ambiguous. Germline CDR1 SGHRS, CDR2 YFSETQ. With 0 bases removed from V and 1 base from J, the gap between germline ends came to 7 bases. The CDR3 spans 14 residues. The CDR3 DNA is TGCGCCAGCAGCTTGGGACGGGCGAACACTGAAGCTTTCTTT. It translates to CASSLGRANTEAFF.

The genes are TRBV19 and TRBJ2-5; perhaps TRBD1 as D (6 bases). Trimming left V 0 bases short and J 1 base short, with 15 bases between. Germline assignment: CDR1 LNHDA and CDR2 SQIVND (reference sequence). This CDR3 has 17 amino acids. The DNA of the CDR3 is TGTGCCAGTAGTATAGAGGGCTTAGGGGGTCCCCAAGAGACCCAGTACTTC. It yields the protein CASSIEGLGGPQETQYF.

V is TRBV2 and J is TRBJ1-1; D unclear. Looked up from germline, CDR1 is SNHLY and CDR2 is FYNNEI. This CDR3 is built from 14 residues. V was shortened by 6 bases and J by 1 base, with 12 bases between the two germline ends. The CDR3 sequence is CASRYTDGNTEAFF. The CDR3 DNA sequence: TGTGCCAGCAGATACACTGACGGGAACACTGAAGCTTTCTTT.

This clone was observed a single time. The chain uses TRBV3-1 (or the pseudogene TRBV3-2) and TRBJ1-6, with 8 bases fitting TRBD1. This CDR3 region has 14 residues. Germline assignment: CDR1 LGHDT and CDR2 YNNKEL (reference sequence). Germline trimming cut 6 bases from V and 7 bases from J; bases unmatched to any gene: 5. The CDR3 DNA follows: TGTGCCAGCAGACGGGGACAGGAAAATTCACCCCTCCACTTT. This gives the protein CASRRGQENSPLHF.

This chain uses TRBV6-5 with TRBJ1-4, with a possible D match to TRBD1 (6 bases). CDR1 and CDR2 (germline): MNHEY, SVGAGI. Trimming cost V 7 bases and J 8 bases, with 20 bases left between them. The CDR3 spans 15 residues. In DNA form, the CDR3 reads TGTGCCAGCATCGAACAGGGTCCTCTGGGGGAAAAACTGTTTTTT. Translated, it gives CASIEQGPLGEKLFF.

J is TRBJ1-1 and V is TRBV6-1, with D unresolved. The CDR3 is 14 amino acids. CDR1 MNHNS and CDR2 SASEGT come from the germline V gene. Between the trimmed V and J ends, which lost 2 bases and 1 base, there was a span of 8 bases. CDR3 DNA: TGTGCCAGCAGTGAACGCCACCCGAACACTGAAGCTTTCTTT. This sequence encodes CASSERHPNTEAFF.

The chain recombines TRBV2 with TRBJ1-4; D might be TRBD1 (5 bases). The CDR3 runs 14 residues. Per germline, CDR1 SNHLY and CDR2 FYNNEI. V was clipped by 1 base and J by 9 bases, with 12 bases between them. For the CDR3, the DNA is TGTGCCAGCAGTGAAGGGGGCGCCGGGAAAAAACTGTTTTTT. Its protein product is CASSEGGAGKKLFF. The whole variable domain, remainder taken from reference TRBV2 and TRBJ1-4, is EPEVTQTPSHQVTQMGQEVILRCVPISNHLYFYWYRQILGQKVEFLVSFYNNEISEKSEIFDDQFSVERPDGSNFTLKIRSTKLEDSAMYFCASSEGGAGKKLFFGSGTQLSVL.

CDR3 loop: CASSENRDSYNSPLHF. The CDR3 nucleotides read TGTGCCAGCAGTGAAAACCGGGATTCCTATAATTCACCCCTCCACTTT. The chain is built from TRBV2 and TRBJ1-6; D ambiguous. The CDR3 is made up of 16 amino acids. Germline V gives CDR1 SNHLY, CDR2 FYNNEI. Trimming took off 2 bases at V and 1 base at J, with 9 bases between the two ends.

CDR3 DNA sequence: TGTGCCAGCAGAGCCCAGGGGGCCAAGGCAGATACGCAGTATTTT. Its translation is CASRAQGAKADTQYF. The chain joins TRBV6-5 to TRBJ2-3; 8 positions match TRBD1. The trim removed 6 bases at V and 4 bases at J, leaving 9 bases unmatched. The germline V gene has CDR1 MNHEY and CDR2 SVGAGI. The CDR3 is made up of 15 amino acids.